This TCR beta chain is from a study of CD8+CD57+ T cells in acquired aplastic anemia (dated by TCRdb to 2017 to 2018). Regarding the complete study: On average, sorted CD4+ and CD8+ cells yielded roughly 3.4 ug of extracted DNA, with a range of about 0.18 to 27.4 ug. A CD8+CD57+ expansion meant a frequency higher than the mean frequency seen in healthy subjects.

Flow cytometry had shown CD8+CD57+ cell expansion in the patients selected for sequencing. Every patient had severe acquired aplastic anemia, diagnosed using the International Study of Aplastic Anemia and Agranulocytosis and Camitta criteria. At the time blood was sampled, none of the patients had received any therapy. In this study, sorted CD4+ and CD8+ T cells from the blood of healthy subjects and of severe aplastic anemia patients had their TCR repertoires deep-sequenced. In the USA, patient enrollment took place under clinicaltrials.gov protocols 00001620, 01623167, 00001397, 00071045, 00081523 and 00961064. Ficoll-Paque density gradient centrifugation was used to isolate peripheral blood mononuclear cells. Before DNA was extracted, CD4+ and CD8+ T cells were sorted using either FACS or magnetic beads. This clonotype was found many times. Its binding antigen is unknown. No base quality information exists; no much larger clone differs at one position.

Genomic DNA was used as template for profiling of TCR beta VDJ combinations and CDR3 sequences. TCR repertoire sequencing was run on an Illumina HiSeq 2000. Under the source paper's analysis protocol: TRBV/TRBJ rearrangement plots, CDR3 size and DJ length profiles, and Simpson's diversity index were used to evaluate the repertoires. Whichever DNA sequence was most abundant in the deep sequencing data was defined as the immunodominant clone. CDR3 amino acid sequences were screened for sharing across subjects and were compared with published repertoires and the VDJdb database. The public reads were reprocessed in TCRdb via fastp at Q25 and MiXCR, keeping in-frame beta chains. Entries are consolidated by CDR3 protein sequence, retaining the most common genes and DNA. The V and J calls here are based on TCRdb, not the publication. Within this sample are about 250,000 distinct CDR3 sequences, with roughly half of them counted one time only. The top ten hold over 7.5% of the sample.

V lost 2 bases and J lost 7 bases; the stretch between them is 11 bases long. CDR1 and CDR2, per the germline V gene, are SNHLY and FYNNEI. The CDR3 holds 13 amino acids from the cysteine to the phenylalanine. Of all the DNA, just the CDR3 is kept, 39 bases in frame from base 1. Overall results and qualifications from the work: About 30 CD8+ CDR3 sequences were found to be shared between patients and controls, but these sequences appeared to be highly expressed in patients and within the immunodominant clones of the patients. Between patients and healthy controls, no significant difference in CD8+ Simpson's diversity was found (P=0.060).

Sequencing was carried out using sorted CD4+, CD8+, or CD8+CD57+ T cells (not recorded which) from PBMCs. The clonotype originates from a human donor with aplastic anemia. The receptor chain draws on TRBV2 and TRBJ1-1; TRBD1 might be the D gene, on 6 matching bases. In nucleotide form, the sequence is TGTGCCAGCAGTGAACGGGGGCAAGGTGAAGCTTTCTTT. Translated, it gives CASSERGQGEAFF.